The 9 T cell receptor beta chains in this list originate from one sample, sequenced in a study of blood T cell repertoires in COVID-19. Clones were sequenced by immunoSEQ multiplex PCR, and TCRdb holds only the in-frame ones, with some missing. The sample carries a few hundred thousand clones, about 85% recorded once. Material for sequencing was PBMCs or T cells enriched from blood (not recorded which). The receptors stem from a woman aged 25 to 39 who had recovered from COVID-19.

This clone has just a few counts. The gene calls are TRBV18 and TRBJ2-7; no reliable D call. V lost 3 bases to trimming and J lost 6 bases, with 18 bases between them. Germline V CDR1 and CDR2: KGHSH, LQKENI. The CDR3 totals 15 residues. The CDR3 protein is CASSPSPILSSEQYF. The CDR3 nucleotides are TGTGCCAGCTCACCGTCCCCGATTCTAAGTTCCGAGCAGTACTTC.

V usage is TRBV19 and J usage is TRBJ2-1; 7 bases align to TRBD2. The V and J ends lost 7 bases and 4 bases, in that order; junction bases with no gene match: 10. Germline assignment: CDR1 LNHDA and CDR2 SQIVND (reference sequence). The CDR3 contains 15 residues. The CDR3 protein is CASTPPAGRYNEQFF. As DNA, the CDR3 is TGTGCCAGTACCCCACCAGCGGGGAGATACAATGAGCAGTTCTTC.

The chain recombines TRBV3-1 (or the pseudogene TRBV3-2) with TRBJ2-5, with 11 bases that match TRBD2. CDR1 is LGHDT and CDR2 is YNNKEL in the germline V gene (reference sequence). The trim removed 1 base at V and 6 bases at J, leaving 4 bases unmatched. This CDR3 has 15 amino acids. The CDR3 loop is CASSQGASGGKTQYF. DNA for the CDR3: TGTGCCAGCAGCCAAGGGGCTAGCGGGGGGAAGACCCAGTACTTC.

The CDR3 sequence is CASSEGQVGEKLFF. Here the CDR3 DNA reads TGTGCCAGCAGCGAGGGACAGGTGGGCGAAAAACTGTTTTTT. J is TRBJ1-4 and V is TRBV2; 8 bases map to TRBD1. Germline values: CDR1 SNHLY, CDR2 FYNNEI. J lost 8 bases, V lost 6 bases, and 8 bases had no gene match. The CDR3 has 14 amino acids.

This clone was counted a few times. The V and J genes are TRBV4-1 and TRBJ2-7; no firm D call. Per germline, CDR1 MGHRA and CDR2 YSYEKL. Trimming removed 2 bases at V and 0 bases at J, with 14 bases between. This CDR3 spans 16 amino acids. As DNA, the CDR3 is TGCGCCAGCAGCCAATTCCCTCGTGAGAGCTCCTACGAGCAGTACTTC. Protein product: CASSQFPRESSYEQYF.

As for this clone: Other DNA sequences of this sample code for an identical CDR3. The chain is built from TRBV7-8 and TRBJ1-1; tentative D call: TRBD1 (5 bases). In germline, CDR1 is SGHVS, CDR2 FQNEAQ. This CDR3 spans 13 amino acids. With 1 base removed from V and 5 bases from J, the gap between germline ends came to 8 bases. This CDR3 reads CASSLGGGTEAFF. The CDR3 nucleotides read TGTGCCAGCAGCTTAGGGGGGGGGACTGAAGCTTTCTTT.

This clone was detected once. The CDR3 loop is CSVEGTTPREAFF. The CDR3 nucleotides are TGCAGCGTTGAAGGGACAACTCCTAGAGAAGCTTTCTTT. The rearrangement uses TRBV29-1 and TRBJ1-1; possible D gene TRBD1, 5 bases. Per germline, CDR1 SQVTM and CDR2 ANQGSEA. The CDR3 has 13 residues. Trimming left V 1 base short and J 8 bases short, with 14 bases between.

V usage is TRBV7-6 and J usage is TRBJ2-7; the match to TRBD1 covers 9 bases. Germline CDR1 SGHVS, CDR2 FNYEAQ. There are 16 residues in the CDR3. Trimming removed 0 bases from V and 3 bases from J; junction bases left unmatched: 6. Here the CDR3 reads CASSLAPGQGNYEQYF. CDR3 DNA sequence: TGTGCCAGCAGCTTAGCGCCGGGACAGGGCAACTACGAGCAGTACTTC.

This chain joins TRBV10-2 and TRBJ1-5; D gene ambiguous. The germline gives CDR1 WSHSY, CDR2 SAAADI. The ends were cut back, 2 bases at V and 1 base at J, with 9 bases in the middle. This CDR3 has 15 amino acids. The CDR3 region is CASSETAGSNQPQHF. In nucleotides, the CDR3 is TGCGCCAGCAGTGAGACGGCGGGGAGCAATCAGCCCCAGCATTTT.